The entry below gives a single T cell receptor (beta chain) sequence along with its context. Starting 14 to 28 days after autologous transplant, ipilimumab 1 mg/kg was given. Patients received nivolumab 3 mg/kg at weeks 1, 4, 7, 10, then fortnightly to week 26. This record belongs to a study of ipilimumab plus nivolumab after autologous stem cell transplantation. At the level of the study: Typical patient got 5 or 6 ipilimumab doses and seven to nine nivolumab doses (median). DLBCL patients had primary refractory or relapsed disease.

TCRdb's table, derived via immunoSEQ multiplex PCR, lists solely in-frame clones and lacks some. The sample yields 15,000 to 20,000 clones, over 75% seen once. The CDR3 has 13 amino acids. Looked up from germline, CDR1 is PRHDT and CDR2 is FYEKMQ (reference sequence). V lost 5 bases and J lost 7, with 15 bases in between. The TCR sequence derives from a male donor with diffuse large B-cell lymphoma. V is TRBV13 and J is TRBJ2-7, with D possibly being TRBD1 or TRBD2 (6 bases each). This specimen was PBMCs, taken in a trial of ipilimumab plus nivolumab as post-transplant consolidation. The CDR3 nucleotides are TGTGCCAGCAGCCCACGGGAGAGGGGGGAGCAGTACTTC. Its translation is CASSPRERGEQYF.